The following is a TCR beta chain sequence with its context. Study members were between roughly 18 and 89 years old and lived in approximately 25 US regions. The study assigned cohorts using participant-reported clinical history. The source of the sample is a study of blood T cell repertoires in COVID-19. How the authors handled the data: Amplification of reference gene primers was used by the study to estimate nucleated cell counts. Measured with immunoSEQ multiplex PCR; TCRdb has only the in-frame clones, and not every one. D and trimming were read from the DNA, whereas the V and J calls and clone size are those reported in that table. The table has over 200,000 clones, over 75% seen once; the top ten hold around 3.8%. The CDR3 has 17 amino acids. The V segment lost 4 bases and the J segment 3 bases; nucleotides outside the gene matches: 14. Germline V lookup: CDR1 LNHDA, CDR2 SQIVND (reference sequence).

The source is a woman younger than 45 who had been exposed to COVID-19. V and J are TRBV19 and TRBJ2-7; 8 nucleotides line up with TRBD1. The sample taken for sequencing was PBMCs or T cells enriched from blood (not recorded which). CDR3 sequence (DNA): TGTGCCAGTAGTAGGACCGGGACAGGACGGAGCCGCTACGAGCAGTACTTC. Amino acids: CASSRTGTGRSRYEQYF.